This T cell receptor (beta chain) was sequenced for a study of T cells in localized non-small cell lung cancer. General study findings and limits: T cell clonality was highest in uninvolved adjacent lung, above tumor.

The V gene's germline CDR1 is SEHNR and CDR2 FQNEAQ (reference sequence). The CDR3 sequence is 14 residues long. The junction had 2 bases not matched to a gene; V was cut back by 2 bases and J by 7 bases. Libraries were prepared by immunoSEQ multiplex PCR; TCRdb keeps only in-frame clonotypes and omits some of them. The sample includes under 10,000 clones, roughly 91% of them seen just once. In regard to this clone: The target antigen is unknown.

The source was peripheral blood, collected before any cancer treatment. The chain carries TRBV7-9 and TRBJ2-1, with TRBD2 matching over 10 bases. The TCR comes from a male donor at least 60 years old with stage III squamous cell lung carcinoma. The CDR3 nucleotides read TGTGCCAGCAGCTTACCGGGACTAGCGAATGAGCAGTTCTTC. It codes for CASSLPGLANEQFF.